The next 28 T cell receptor beta chains were all read from a single sample in a study (dated by TCRdb to the mid-2010s). Libraries were prepared through 5' RACE. Sequencing was carried out with an Illumina MiSeq. TCRdb trimmed public reads at Q25 via fastp, called clones via MiXCR and kept in-frame beta chains. All rows with the same CDR3 protein become a single entry with the most common DNA and genes. This sample has 60,000 to 65,000 distinct CDR3 sequences in its table, and nearly 30% of those were observed once. Clones ranked in the top ten supply about 2.3% of the sample. The sequencing input was tumor-infiltrating naive CD4+ T cells sorted from the breast tumor. The cell subset or site label corresponds to: naive CD4+ T cells, CD4+CD45RA+CD25-. The source of these receptors is a female donor with breast cancer.

On this clonotype: One base away lies a much larger clone, so this may be a sequencing read error. The chain recombines TRBV20-1 with TRBJ1-4; a possible D gene is TRBD1 (5 bases). The CDR3 is made up of 15 amino acids. Germline V gives CDR1 DFQATT, CDR2 SNEGSKA (reference sequence). CDR3 sequence reads: CSTRDPIMRGGKLFF. In DNA form, the CDR3 reads TGCAGTACTAGAGATCCCATTATGAGGGGTGGAAAACTGTTTTTT.

This clonotype was counted a few times. The rearrangement uses TRBV7-2 and TRBJ1-2; TRBD1 might be the D (5 bases). Trimming shortened V by 5 bases and J by 9 bases, and 16 bases separated the two germline ends. Germline CDR1 SGHTA, CDR2 FQGNSA. The CDR3 contains 13 residues. CDR3 sequence reads: CASSPGQGNRYTF. CDR3 nucleotides: TGTGCCAGCAGCCCGGGGCAGGGAAATCGCTACACCTTC.

This clonotype was picked up a small number of times. V is TRBV6-2 or TRBV6-3 and J is TRBJ2-1, with a tentative D call TRBD2 (5 bases). Germline V gene sequence: CDR1 MNHEY, CDR2 SVGEGT. V lost 11 bases, J lost 7 bases, and 21 bases lay in between. The CDR3 has 14 amino acids. CDR3 protein: CAGRVDGNGNEQFF. CDR3 DNA: TGTGCCGGAAGAGTGGACGGGAATGGGAATGAGCAGTTCTTC.

This rearrangement joins TRBV2 to TRBJ2-7, with D unresolved. This CDR3 contains 13 residues. V was cut by 5 bases and J by 5 bases, with 13 bases left in between. CDR1 is SNHLY and CDR2 is FYNNEI in the germline V gene. The CDR3 spells CASSLGRLNEQYF. The CDR3 DNA sequence: TGTGCCAGCAGTTTAGGACGCCTAAACGAGCAGTACTTC.

CDR3 loop: CASRGSGTELTGELFF. The CDR3 DNA reads as TGTGCCAGCAGGGGGAGCGGGACAGAGCTAACCGGGGAGCTGTTTTTT. The chain is built from TRBV25-1 and TRBJ2-2, with D perhaps matching TRBD1 or TRBD2 (7 bases each). The CDR3 length is 16 residues. Germline lookup yields CDR1 MGHDK and CDR2 SYGVNS. The V gene lost 6 bases and the J gene lost 5 bases, with 19 bases spanning the gap.

This clonotype showed up just a few times. The chain couples TRBV6-1 to TRBJ1-6; TRBD1 agrees at 10 bases. This CDR3 comprises 14 residues. CDR1 is MNHNS and CDR2 is SASEGT in the germline V gene. Germline trimming cut 6 bases from V and 6 bases from J; bases unmatched to any gene: 2. The CDR3 reads CASRTGGFNSPLHF. In nucleotides, the CDR3 is TGTGCCAGCAGGACAGGGGGCTTTAATTCACCCCTCCACTTT.

This clonotype turned up a few times. The chain combines TRBV30 with TRBJ2-2, with D hard to call. This CDR3 has 16 amino acids. The V gene lost 0 bases and the J gene lost 4 bases, with 15 bases spanning the gap. Germline CDR1 is GTSNPN and CDR2 is SVGIG (reference sequence). The CDR3 protein is CAWSVRQLGITGELFF. The CDR3 DNA follows: TGTGCCTGGAGTGTACGTCAACTTGGGATCACCGGGGAGCTGTTTTTT.

This clonotype showed up many times. The CDR3 region is CASSLALAGEFNEQFF. DNA of the CDR3: TGTGCCAGCAGCTTAGCCCTAGCGGGGGAGTTCAATGAGCAGTTCTTC. This chain joins TRBV7-9 and TRBJ2-1; TRBD2 matches at 10 bases. V trimming: 0 bases; J trimming: 6 bases; junction bases outside the gene matches: 5. Germline-derived CDR1 and CDR2 are SEHNR and FQNEAQ (reference sequence). CDR3 length: 16 residues.

With regard to this clonotype: At one end the junction does not follow the germline gene, possibly because of a read error. This chain connects TRBV6-5 to TRBJ2-2; D is uncertain. This CDR3 has 12 residues. The germline V gene encodes CDR1 MNHEY and CDR2 SVGAGI. The CDR3 is CACSFTRGELFF. The CDR3 DNA is TGTGCCTGCAGCTTTACCAGAGGGGAGCTGTTTTTT.

Comment on this clonotype: Sequence at one end of the junction differs from germline and may be a read error. The chain carries TRBV6-5 and TRBJ2-5; 10 bases fit TRBD2. The CDR3 runs 16 residues. Germline-derived CDR1 and CDR2 are MNHEY and SVGAGI. The CDR3 DNA sequence: TGTGCCAGCGGTTACTCGCTAGCGGGAGCGAAGGAGACCCAGTACTTC. Residues: CASGYSLAGAKETQYF.

This clonotype appeared a few times. The CDR3 region has the DNA TGCGCCAGCAGACCAATATACAGGGAGAGAAATGCCGGGGAGCTGTTTTTT. Protein sequence: CASRPIYRERNAGELFF. V is TRBV5-1 and J is TRBJ2-2, with TRBD1 as a possible D gene (6 bases). In germline, CDR1 is SGHRS, CDR2 YFSETQ. The CDR3 extends over 17 amino acids. Trimming removed 5 bases at V and 6 bases at J, with 23 bases between.

V and J are TRBV7-3 and TRBJ2-3; D possibly matches TRBD1 or TRBD2 (5 bases each). CDR1 is SGHTA and CDR2 is FQGTGA in the germline V gene. CDR3 length: 15 amino acids. V was trimmed by 1 base and J by 8 bases, leaving 16 bases between them. In DNA, the CDR3 is TGTGCCAGCAGCTTAAACTTCGGGGCCCGTATTACGCAGTATTTT. Residues: CASSLNFGARITQYF.

The chain uses TRBV28 and TRBJ2-7, with TRBD1 as a possible D gene (6 bases). This CDR3 region has 13 residues. V shed 7 bases and J shed 2 bases, with 12 bases lying between them. Germline V gene lookup returns CDR1 MDHEN and CDR2 SYDVKM. CDR3: CASTPGATYEQYF. The CDR3 bases are TGTGCCAGCACCCCAGGGGCAACCTACGAGCAGTACTTC. Full variable domain (rest looked up from reference TRBV28 and TRBJ2-7): DVKVTQSSRYLVKRTGEKVFLECVQDMDHENMFWYRQDPGLGLRLIYFSYDVKMKEKGDIPEGYSVSREKKERFSLILESASTNQTSMYLCASTPGATYEQYFGPGTRLTVT.

The sample holds one count of this clonotype. The chain couples TRBV3-1 to TRBJ2-2; 10 nucleotides align to TRBD2. Germline CDR1 reads LGHDT; CDR2 reads YNNKEL (reference sequence). The J segment lost 6 bases and the V segment lost 4 bases, leaving 17 bases of the junction unmatched. CDR3 length: 19 residues. DNA for the CDR3: TGTGCCAGCAGCCGCGTAGGGGGGCGGCTAGCGGGAGATTCCGGGGAGCTGTTTTTT. Its translation is CASSRVGGRLAGDSGELFF.

This clonotype counts as medium-sized. V usage is TRBV7-2 and J usage is TRBJ1-5; 7 bases fit TRBD1. Looked up from germline, CDR1 is SGHTA and CDR2 is FQGNSA. This CDR3 spans 16 amino acids. The V gene end was trimmed by 5 bases and the J gene end by 1 base; junction bases not matched to a gene: 8. The CDR3 DNA reads as TGTGCCAGCAGCGCAGGTCCGGGACAGAGCAATCAGCCCCAGCATTTT. This encodes CASSAGPGQSNQPQHF. The full variable domain, rest sourced from reference TRBV7-2 and TRBJ1-5, is GAGVSQSPSNKVTEKGKDVELRCDPISGHTALYWYRQSLGQGLEFLIYFQGNSAPDKSGLPSDRFSAERTGGSVSTLTIQRTQQEDSAVYLCASSAGPGQSNQPQHFGDGTRLSIL.

This chain links TRBV5-1 with TRBJ2-5; tentative D call: TRBD2 (7 bases). Germline-derived CDR1 and CDR2 are SGHRS and YFSETQ. The CDR3 extends over 16 amino acids. The V and J ends lost 0 bases and 3 bases respectively, with 15 bases between them. CDR3 in amino acids: CASSLAGGRVEETQYF. The CDR3 bases are TGCGCCAGCAGCTTGGCCGGGGGGCGTGTTGAAGAGACCCAGTACTTC.

This chain connects TRBV29-1 to TRBJ2-1; no clear D gene. V lost 3 bases to trimming and J lost 5 bases, with 14 bases between them. The CDR3 consists of 14 residues. The germline CDR1 and CDR2 sequences are SQVTM and ANQGSEA. CDR3 residues: CSVDLFFGHNEQFF. CDR3 coding DNA: TGCAGCGTTGATCTGTTCTTTGGGCACAATGAGCAGTTCTTC.

This clonotype occurred a few times. The chain couples TRBV20-1 to TRBJ2-3; no firm D call. Germline lookup yields CDR1 DFQATT and CDR2 SNEGSKA (reference sequence). This CDR3 is built from 12 residues. Trimming took 4 bases from V and 1 from J, leaving 6 bases between them. CDR3 in amino acids: CSAIVGTDTQYF. As DNA, the CDR3 is TGCAGTGCTATAGTGGGCACAGATACGCAGTATTTT.

The table lists this clonotype with a count of one. The gene calls are TRBV12-3 or TRBV12-4 and TRBJ1-5; 7 positions agree with TRBD1. V was pared by 0 bases and J by 4 bases, with 0 bases of the junction left unmatched. The CDR3 loop spans 14 amino acids. The CDR3 sequence is CASSLAQGNQPQHF. CDR3 sequence (DNA): TGTGCCAGCAGTTTAGCACAGGGGAATCAGCCCCAGCATTTT.

This chain joins TRBV6-1 and TRBJ2-3; a possible D gene is TRBD2 (6 bases). Trimming took off 4 bases at V and 1 base at J, with 12 bases between the two ends. Germline loops: CDR1 MNHNS, CDR2 SASEGT. The CDR3 sequence is 15 residues long. CDR3 protein: CASSVGGGGTDTQYF. DNA for the CDR3: TGTGCCAGCAGTGTTGGAGGAGGGGGCACAGATACGCAGTATTTT.

This clonotype was counted only a few times. The rearrangement links TRBV27 to TRBJ2-1; the D gene is possibly TRBD1 (5 bases). V lost 3 bases and J lost 0, with 15 bases in between. Germline-derived CDR1 and CDR2 are MNHEY and SMNVEV (reference sequence). The CDR3 has 17 residues. For the CDR3, the DNA is TGTGCCAGCAGTTTCAAAGGAACAGGTTCCTCCTACAATGAGCAGTTCTTC. It encodes CASSFKGTGSSYNEQFF.

This clonotype was counted a few times. The chain recombines TRBV5-1 with TRBJ1-4; a possible D gene is TRBD1 (5 bases). Deletions cut 7 bases from V and 8 bases from J, with 15 bases between. Germline V gene sequence: CDR1 SGHRS, CDR2 YFSETQ. The CDR3 totals 13 residues. The CDR3 DNA follows: TGCGCCAGCGGTACAGGTGATGTAGAAAAACTGTTTTTT. It translates to CASGTGDVEKLFF.

This clonotype was counted only a few times. The chain employs TRBV4-1 and TRBJ2-3; no clear D. The germline V and J ends were trimmed by 1 base and 2 bases, with 19 bases remaining between them. The CDR3 length is 18 residues. Germline CDR1 reads MGHRA; CDR2 reads YSYEKL. CDR3 bases: TGCGCCAGCAGCCAAGGACCGGCGGCAGGCCGATTCACAGATACGCAGTATTTT. This encodes CASSQGPAAGRFTDTQYF.

The genes are TRBV9 and TRBJ1-1; D is unresolved. Germline values: CDR1 SGDLS, CDR2 YYNGEE. V lost 3 bases, J lost 1 base, and 19 bases lay in between. The CDR3 is 17 residues long. CDR3 loop: CASSEAPAQMRNTEAFF. The CDR3 nucleotides read TGTGCCAGCAGCGAAGCTCCTGCCCAAATGCGGAACACTGAAGCTTTCTTT. Full variable domain (remainder filled in from reference TRBV9 and TRBJ1-1): DSGVTQTPKHLITATGQRVTLRCSPRSGDLSVYWYQQSLDQGLQFLIQYYNGEERAKGNILERFSAQQFPDLHSELNLSSLELGDSALYFCASSEAPAQMRNTEAFFGQGTRLTVV.

This clonotype was detected many times. The J gene is TRBJ1-1, the V gene TRBV18; maybe TRBD1 (5 bases). Trimming took 3 bases from V and 11 from J, leaving 16 bases between them. CDR3 length: 13 amino acids. In germline, CDR1 is KGHSH, CDR2 LQKENI. In nucleotides, the CDR3 is TGTGCCAGCTCACCTTCGGACACCCGGTTGGCTTTCTTT. It codes for CASSPSDTRLAFF. The full variable domain, in which reference TRBV18 and TRBJ1-1 provide the parts outside the CDR3, is NAGVMQNPRHLVRRRGQEARLRCSPMKGHSHVYWYRQLPEEGLKFMVYLQKENIIDESGMPKERFSAEFPKEGPSILRIQQVVRGDSAAYFCASSPSDTRLAFFGQGTRLTVV.

On this clonotype: One end of the junction fails to match germline, which may point to a read error. This rearrangement joins TRBV28 to TRBJ1-3, with D unclear. The CDR3 is 13 residues long. Germline V gives CDR1 MDHEN, CDR2 SYDVKM. The CDR3 region has the DNA TGTGCCAGCGGGAGGCGTTCTGGAAACACCTTATATTTT. Amino acids: CASGRRSGNTLYF.

This clonotype was detected only once. This could be a read error, since a much larger clone is one nucleotide away. This chain links TRBV12-3 or TRBV12-4 with TRBJ2-3; D could derive from TRBD1 or TRBD2 (5 bases each). The length of the CDR3 is 12 residues. The CDR3 is CVSSWGKDTQYF. CDR3 DNA: TGTGTCAGCAGTTGGGGGAAAGATACGCAGTATTTT.

J is TRBJ2-1 and V is TRBV7-3; perhaps TRBD1 as D (5 bases). The length of the CDR3 is 17 residues. CDR1 is SGHTA, CDR2 FQGTGA, per germline. V was shortened by 2 bases and J by 2 bases, with 16 bases between the two germline ends. The CDR3, as DNA: TGTGCCAGCAGCTTACTCACAGGAGTGGGGACCTACAATGAGCAGTTCTTC. As protein: CASSLLTGVGTYNEQFF.